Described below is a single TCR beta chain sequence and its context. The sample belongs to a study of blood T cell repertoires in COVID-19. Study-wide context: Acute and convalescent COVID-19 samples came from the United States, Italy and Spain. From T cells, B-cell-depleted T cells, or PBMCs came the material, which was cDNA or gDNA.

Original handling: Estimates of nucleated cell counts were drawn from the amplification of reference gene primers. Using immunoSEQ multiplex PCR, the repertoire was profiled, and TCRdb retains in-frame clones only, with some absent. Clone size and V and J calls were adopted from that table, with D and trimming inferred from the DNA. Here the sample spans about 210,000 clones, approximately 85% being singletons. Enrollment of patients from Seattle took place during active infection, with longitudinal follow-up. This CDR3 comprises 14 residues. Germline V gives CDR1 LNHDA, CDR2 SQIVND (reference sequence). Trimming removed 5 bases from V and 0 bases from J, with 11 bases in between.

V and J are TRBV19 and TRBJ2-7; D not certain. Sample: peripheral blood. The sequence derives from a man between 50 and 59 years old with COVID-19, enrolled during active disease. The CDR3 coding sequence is TGTGCCAGTAGTCCACAAAGGAGCTCCTACGAGCAGTACTTC. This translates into CASSPQRSSYEQYF.